This T cell receptor beta chain was sequenced in a study of identical twins. The CDR3 covers 13 residues. The V gene lost 8 bases and the J gene lost 6 bases, with 14 bases spanning the gap. MiXCR was run by TCRdb on the 5' RACE reads, yielding one entry per CDR3 protein. The top ten clones hold about an eighth of a sample with about 790,000 distinct CDR3 sequences, about 18% of them seen once. This clonotype was seen more than once but under ten times. These data are also associated with another study on T cells expressing NK-cell markers.

The specimen sequenced was PBMCs. The TCR originated in a woman younger than 30 in good health. This rearrangement joins TRBV12-3 or TRBV12-4 to TRBJ1-3; a weak D match, TRBD1 (5 bases). CDR3 coding DNA: TGTGCCAGCGGCCAGGGAGTTGAAAACACCATATATTTT. Amino acid sequence: CASGQGVENTIYF.